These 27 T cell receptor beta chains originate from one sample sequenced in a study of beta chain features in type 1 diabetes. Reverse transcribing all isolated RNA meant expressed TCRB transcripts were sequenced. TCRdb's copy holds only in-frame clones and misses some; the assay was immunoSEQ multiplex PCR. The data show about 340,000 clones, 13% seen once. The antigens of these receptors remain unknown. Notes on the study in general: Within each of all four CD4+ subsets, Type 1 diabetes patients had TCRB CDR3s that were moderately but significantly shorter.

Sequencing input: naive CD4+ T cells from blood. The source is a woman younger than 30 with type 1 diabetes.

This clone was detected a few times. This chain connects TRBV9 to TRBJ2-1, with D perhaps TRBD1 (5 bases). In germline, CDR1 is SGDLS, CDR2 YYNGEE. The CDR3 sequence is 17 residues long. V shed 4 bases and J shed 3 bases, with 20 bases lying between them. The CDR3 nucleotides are TGTGCCAGCAGCCCTCGACAGATTCTAGGGGACTACAATGAGCAGTTCTTC. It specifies CASSPRQILGDYNEQFF.

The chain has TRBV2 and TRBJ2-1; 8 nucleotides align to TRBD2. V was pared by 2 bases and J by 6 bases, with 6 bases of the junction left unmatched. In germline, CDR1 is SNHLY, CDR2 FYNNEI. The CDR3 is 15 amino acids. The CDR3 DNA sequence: TGTGCCAGCAGTGAACGGGTAGCGGGGCGCAATGAGCAGTTCTTC. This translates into CASSERVAGRNEQFF.

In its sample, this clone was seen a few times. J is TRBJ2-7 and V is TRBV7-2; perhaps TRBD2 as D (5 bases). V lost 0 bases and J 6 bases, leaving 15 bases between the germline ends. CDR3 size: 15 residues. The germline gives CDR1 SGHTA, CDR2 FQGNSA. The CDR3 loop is CASSLAWGVVSEQYF. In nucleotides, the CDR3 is TGTGCCAGCAGCTTAGCCTGGGGAGTCGTCTCCGAGCAGTACTTC.

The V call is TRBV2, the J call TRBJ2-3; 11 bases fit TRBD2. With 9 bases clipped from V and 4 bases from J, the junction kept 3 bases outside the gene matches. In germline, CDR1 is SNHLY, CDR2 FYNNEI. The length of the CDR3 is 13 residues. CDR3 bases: TGTGCCAGTCTAGCGGGAGGTGCAGATACGCAGTATTTT. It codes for CASLAGGADTQYF.

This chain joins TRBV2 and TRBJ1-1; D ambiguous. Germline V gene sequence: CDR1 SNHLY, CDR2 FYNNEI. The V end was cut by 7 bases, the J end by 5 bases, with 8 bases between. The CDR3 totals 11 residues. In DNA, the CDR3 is TGTGCCAGCAAACTATTGACTGAAGCTTTCTTT. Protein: CASKLLTEAFF.

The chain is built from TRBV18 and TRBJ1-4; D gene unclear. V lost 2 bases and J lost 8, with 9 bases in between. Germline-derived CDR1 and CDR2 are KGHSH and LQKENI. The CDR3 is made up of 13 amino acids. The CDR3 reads CASSPALKEKLFF. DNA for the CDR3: TGTGCCAGCTCACCAGCGCTGAAAGAAAAACTGTTTTTT.

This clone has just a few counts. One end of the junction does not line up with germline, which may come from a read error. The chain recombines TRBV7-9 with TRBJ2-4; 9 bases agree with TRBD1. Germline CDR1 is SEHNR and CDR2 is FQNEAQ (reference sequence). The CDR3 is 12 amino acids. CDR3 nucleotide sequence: TGTGCCAGCAGCTTGGACAGGGGTGGCTATAACTTC. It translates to CASSLDRGGYNF.

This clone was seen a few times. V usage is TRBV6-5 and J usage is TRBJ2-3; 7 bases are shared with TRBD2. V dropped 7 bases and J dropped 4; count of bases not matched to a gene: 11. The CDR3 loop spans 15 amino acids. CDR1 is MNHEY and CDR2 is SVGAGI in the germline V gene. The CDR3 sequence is CASIPSGAGSDTQYF. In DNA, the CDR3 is TGTGCCAGCATCCCCTCAGGAGCGGGGTCAGATACGCAGTATTTT.

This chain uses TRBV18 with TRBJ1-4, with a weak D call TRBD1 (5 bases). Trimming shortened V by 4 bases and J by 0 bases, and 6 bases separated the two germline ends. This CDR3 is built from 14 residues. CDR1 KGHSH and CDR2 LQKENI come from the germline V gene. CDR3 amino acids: CASSQGATNEKLFF. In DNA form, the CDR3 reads TGTGCCAGCTCACAAGGGGCAACTAATGAAAAACTGTTTTTT.

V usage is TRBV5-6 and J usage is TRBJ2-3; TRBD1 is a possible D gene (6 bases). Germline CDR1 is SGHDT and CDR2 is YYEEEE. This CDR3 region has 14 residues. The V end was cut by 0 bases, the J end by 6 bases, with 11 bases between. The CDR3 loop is CASSLGRGGDTQYF. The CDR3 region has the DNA TGTGCCAGCAGCTTGGGGAGAGGGGGTGATACGCAGTATTTT.

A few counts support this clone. The CDR3 is CASSLRGWGGTEAFF. The CDR3 bases are TGCGCCAGCAGTTTAAGGGGTTGGGGGGGAACTGAAGCTTTCTTT. The chain has TRBV5-1 and TRBJ1-1, with a weak D call TRBD1 (5 bases). Germline CDR1 SGHRS, CDR2 YFSETQ. The CDR3 has 15 amino acids. Trimming stripped 5 bases from V and 5 bases from J, with 19 bases between.

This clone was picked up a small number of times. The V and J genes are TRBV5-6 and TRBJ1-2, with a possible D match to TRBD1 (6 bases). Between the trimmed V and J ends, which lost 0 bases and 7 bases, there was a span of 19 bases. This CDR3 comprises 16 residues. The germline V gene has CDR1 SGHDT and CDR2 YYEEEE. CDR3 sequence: CASSLEYLQGVSGYTF. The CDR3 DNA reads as TGTGCCAGCAGCTTGGAATACCTACAGGGCGTGAGTGGCTACACCTTC. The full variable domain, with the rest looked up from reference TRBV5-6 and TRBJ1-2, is DAGVTQSPTHLIKTRGQQVTLRCSPKSGHDTVSWYQQALGQGPQFIFQYYEEEERQRGNFPDRFSGHQFPNYSSELNVNALLLGDSALYLCASSLEYLQGVSGYTFGSGTRLTVV.

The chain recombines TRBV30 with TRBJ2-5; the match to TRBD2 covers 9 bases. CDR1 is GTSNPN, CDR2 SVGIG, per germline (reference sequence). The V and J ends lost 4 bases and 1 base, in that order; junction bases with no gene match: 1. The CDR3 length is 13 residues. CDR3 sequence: CAWTSGIQETQYF. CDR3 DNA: TGTGCCTGGACTAGCGGGATCCAAGAGACCCAGTACTTC.

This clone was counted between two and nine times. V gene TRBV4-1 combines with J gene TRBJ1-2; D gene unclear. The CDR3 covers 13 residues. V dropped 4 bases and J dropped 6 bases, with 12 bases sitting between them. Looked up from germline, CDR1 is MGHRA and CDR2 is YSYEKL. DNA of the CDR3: TGCGCCAGCAGCCGGGAGCCCTTCGATGGCTACACCTTC. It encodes CASSREPFDGYTF.

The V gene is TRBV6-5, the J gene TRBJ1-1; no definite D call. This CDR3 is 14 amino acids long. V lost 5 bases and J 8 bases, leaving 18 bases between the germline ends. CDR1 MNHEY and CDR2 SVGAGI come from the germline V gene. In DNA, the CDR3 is TGTGCCAGCAGTGCAGTACTAGCGTCTGGGGAAGCTTTCTTT. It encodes CASSAVLASGEAFF.

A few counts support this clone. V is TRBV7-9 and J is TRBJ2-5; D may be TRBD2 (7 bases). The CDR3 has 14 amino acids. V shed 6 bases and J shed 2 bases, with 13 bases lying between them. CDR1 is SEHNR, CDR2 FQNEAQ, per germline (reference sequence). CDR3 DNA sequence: TGTGCCAGCAGTCCAAGCGGGACACAAGAGACCCAGTACTTC. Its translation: CASSPSGTQETQYF. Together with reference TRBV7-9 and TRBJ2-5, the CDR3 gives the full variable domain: DTGVSQNPRHKITKRGQNVTFRCDPISEHNRLYWYRQTLGQGPEFLTYFQNEAQLEKSRLLSDRFSAERPKGSFSTLEIQRTEQGDSAMYLCASSPSGTQETQYFGPGTRLLVL.

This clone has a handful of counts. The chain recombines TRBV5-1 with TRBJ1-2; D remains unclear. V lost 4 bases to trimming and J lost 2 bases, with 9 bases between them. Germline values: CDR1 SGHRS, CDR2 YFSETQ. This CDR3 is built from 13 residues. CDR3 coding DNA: TGCGCCAGCAGCCCGGCGGGGAACTATGGCTACACCTTC. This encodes CASSPAGNYGYTF. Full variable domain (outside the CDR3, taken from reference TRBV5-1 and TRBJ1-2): KAGVTQTPRYLIKTRGQQVTLSCSPISGHRSVSWYQQTPGQGLQFLFEYFSETQRNKGNFPGRFSGRQFSNSRSEMNVSTLELGDSALYLCASSPAGNYGYTFGSGTRLTVV.

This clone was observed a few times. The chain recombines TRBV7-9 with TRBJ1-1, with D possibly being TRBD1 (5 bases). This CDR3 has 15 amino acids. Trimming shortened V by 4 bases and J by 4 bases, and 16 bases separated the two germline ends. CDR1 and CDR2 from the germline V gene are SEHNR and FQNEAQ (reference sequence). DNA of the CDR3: TGTGCCAGCAGCTCCTCGGACACTTTCAGCACTGAAGCTTTCTTT. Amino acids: CASSSSDTFSTEAFF. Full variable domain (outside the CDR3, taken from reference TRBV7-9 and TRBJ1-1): DTGVSQNPRHKITKRGQNVTFRCDPISEHNRLYWYRQTLGQGPEFLTYFQNEAQLEKSRLLSDRFSAERPKGSFSTLEIQRTEQGDSAMYLCASSSSDTFSTEAFFGQGTRLTVV.

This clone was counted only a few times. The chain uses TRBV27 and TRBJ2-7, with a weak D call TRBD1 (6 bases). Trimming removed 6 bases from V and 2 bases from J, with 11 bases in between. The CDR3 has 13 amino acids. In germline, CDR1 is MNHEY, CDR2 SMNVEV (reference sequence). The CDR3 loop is CASRGATTYEQYV. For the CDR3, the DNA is TGTGCCAGCAGGGGGGCTACTACCTACGAGCAGTACGTC.

The CDR3 nucleotides read TGTGCCTGGACCGACTTTAGGGGGATAGGCTATGGCTACACCTTC. Protein: CAWTDFRGIGYGYTF. V gene TRBV30 combines with J gene TRBJ1-2; the D gene is possibly TRBD1 (6 bases). Trimming took off 4 bases at V and 4 bases at J, with 19 bases between the two ends. CDR3 length: 15 amino acids. Germline values: CDR1 GTSNPN, CDR2 SVGIG (reference sequence).

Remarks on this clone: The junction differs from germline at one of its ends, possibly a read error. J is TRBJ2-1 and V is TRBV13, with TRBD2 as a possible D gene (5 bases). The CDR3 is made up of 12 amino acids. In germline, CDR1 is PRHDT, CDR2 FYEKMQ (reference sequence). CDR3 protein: CAGSEGGDEQFF. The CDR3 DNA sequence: TGTGCCGGCAGCGAGGGTGGGGATGAGCAGTTCTTC.

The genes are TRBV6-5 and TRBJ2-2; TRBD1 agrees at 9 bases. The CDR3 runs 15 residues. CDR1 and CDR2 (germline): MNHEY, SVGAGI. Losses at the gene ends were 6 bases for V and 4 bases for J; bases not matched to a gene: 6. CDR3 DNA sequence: TGTGCCAGCAGGCCTCCGGGACAGGGCACCGGGGAGCTGTTTTTT. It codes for CASRPPGQGTGELFF.

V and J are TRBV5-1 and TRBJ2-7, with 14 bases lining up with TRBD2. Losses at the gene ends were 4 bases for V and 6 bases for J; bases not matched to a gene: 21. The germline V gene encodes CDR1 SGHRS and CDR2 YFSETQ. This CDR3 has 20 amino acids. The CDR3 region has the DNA TGCGCCAGCAGCGTAAGACTAGCGGGAGGGCTCGGGGCTTGGGTTCCCGAGCAGTACTTC. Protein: CASSVRLAGGLGAWVPEQYF.

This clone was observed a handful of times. CDR3 in DNA: TGTGCCTGGAGTGTCCAGAATGGTGTAAAACTGTTTTTT. Its protein product is CAWSVQNGVKLFF. J is TRBJ1-4 and V is TRBV30; unclear D gene. The CDR3 length is 13 residues. V was pared by 0 bases and J by 10 bases, with 12 bases between. The V gene's germline CDR1 is GTSNPN and CDR2 SVGIG (reference sequence). The variable domain in full, completed from reference TRBV30 and TRBJ1-4, reads SQTIHQWPATLVQPVGSPLSLECTVEGTSNPNLYWYRQAAGRGLQLLFYSVGIGQISSEVPQNLSASRPQDRQFILSSKKLLLSDSGFYLCAWSVQNGVKLFFGSGTQLSVL.

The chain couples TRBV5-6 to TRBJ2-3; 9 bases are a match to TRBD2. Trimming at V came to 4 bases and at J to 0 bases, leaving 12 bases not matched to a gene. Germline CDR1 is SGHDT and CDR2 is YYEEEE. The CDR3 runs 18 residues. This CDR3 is CASSQAVGLAWSTDTQYF. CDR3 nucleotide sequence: TGTGCCAGCAGCCAGGCAGTAGGACTAGCGTGGAGCACAGATACGCAGTATTTT.

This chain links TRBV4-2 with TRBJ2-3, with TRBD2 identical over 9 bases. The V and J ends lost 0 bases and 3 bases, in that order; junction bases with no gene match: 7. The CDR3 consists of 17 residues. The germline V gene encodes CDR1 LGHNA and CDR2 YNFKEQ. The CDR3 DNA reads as TGTGCCAGCAGCCAAGAGTGGCGGGAGGGAGGGACAGATACGCAGTATTTT. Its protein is CASSQEWREGGTDTQYF.

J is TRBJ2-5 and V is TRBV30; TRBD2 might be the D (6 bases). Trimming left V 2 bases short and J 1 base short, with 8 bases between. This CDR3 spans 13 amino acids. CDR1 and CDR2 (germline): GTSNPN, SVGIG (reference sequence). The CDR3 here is CAWSTLAQETQYF. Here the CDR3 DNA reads TGTGCCTGGAGTACACTAGCCCAAGAGACCCAGTACTTC. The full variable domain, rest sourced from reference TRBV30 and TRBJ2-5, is SQTIHQWPATLVQPVGSPLSLECTVEGTSNPNLYWYRQAAGRGLQLLFYSVGIGQISSEVPQNLSASRPQDRQFILSSKKLLLSDSGFYLCAWSTLAQETQYFGPGTRLLVL.